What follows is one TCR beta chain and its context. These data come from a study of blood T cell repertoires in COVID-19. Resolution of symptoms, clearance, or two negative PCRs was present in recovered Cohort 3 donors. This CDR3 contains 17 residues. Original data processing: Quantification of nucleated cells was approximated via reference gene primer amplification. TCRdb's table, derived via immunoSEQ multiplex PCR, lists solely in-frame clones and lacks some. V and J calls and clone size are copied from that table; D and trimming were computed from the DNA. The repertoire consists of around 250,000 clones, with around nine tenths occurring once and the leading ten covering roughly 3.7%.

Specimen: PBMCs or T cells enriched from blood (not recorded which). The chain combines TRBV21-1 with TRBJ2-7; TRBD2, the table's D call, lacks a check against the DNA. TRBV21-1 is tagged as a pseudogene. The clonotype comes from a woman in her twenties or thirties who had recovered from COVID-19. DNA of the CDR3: TGTGCCAGCAGCACCTGTTTAGCGGGAGACCGGAAATACGAGCAGTACTTC. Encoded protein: CASSTCLAGDRKYEQYF.